This T cell receptor beta chain was obtained from a study of CXCR3-negative and CXCR3-positive naive CD8 T cells. TRB cDNA libraries were made by UMI-labeled 5' RACE. TCRdb processed the 5' RACE reads again and assigns one entry to each CDR3 protein, with no DNA. The sample table includes about 110,000 distinct CDR3 sequences. With respect to this clonotype: The antigen is not known.

CDR3 length: 13 residues. Germline lookup yields CDR1 SQVTM and CDR2 ANQGSEA. Study results and limitations: TRB CDR3s were more hydrophobic in CXCR3-positive than in CXCR3-negative naive cells.

What was sequenced was naive CXCR3+ CD8+ T cells from blood. This sample's subset: CD45RO-CCR7+CD27+CD95- naive CD8+ T cells expressing CXCR3 (TNR3+). The V gene is TRBV29-1, the J gene TRBJ2-1; TCRdb outputs TRBD1, but without DNA this stays unchecked. This TCR was sampled from a human donor in good health. Some clones in this sample may be carry-over from other donors' samples. The chain's CDR3 is CSVSEQGYNEHFF.